A selection of T cell receptor beta chains follows, all from one sample in a study of T cells in Graves' hyperthyroidism and ophthalmopathy. MiXCR, run by TCRdb on the multiplex PCR reads, gives a single entry per CDR3 protein. This table holds a few hundred thousand distinct CDR3 sequences, 15% to 18% found once. Sequenced: blood. Receptor source: a woman aged 18-29 years with Graves' hyperthyroidism. Both conserved end residues are part of each CDR3. A D gene is named only where the DNA matches it firmly. Expanded clones are given a class, and other clones once, few, many or no size at all.

J: TRBJ1-1; D: NA; V: TRBV5-8; size: many; DNA: TGTGCCAGCTGCCAAAGCTACACTGAAGCTTTCTTT; CDR3: CASCQSYTEAFF
J: TRBJ1-1; D: NA; V: TRBV2; size: many; DNA: TGTGCCAGCCTCCGGGACGATGTCACTGAAGCTTTCTTT; CDR3: CASLRDDVTEAFF
J: TRBJ2-3; D: TRBD2; V: TRBV11-3; size: many; DNA: TGTGCCGGCCTAAGGGCTAGCGGGAGGCCAGATACGCAGTATTTT; CDR3: CAGLRASGRPDTQYF
J: TRBJ1-2; D: NA; V: TRBV6-1; size: many; DNA: TGTGCCAGCAGTGCCTCACTCGGGCAGTCCAACTATGGCTACACCTTC; CDR3: CASSASLGQSNYGYTF
J: TRBJ2-7; D: NA; V: TRBV28; size: many; DNA: TGTGCCAGCAGTACCACCGGCGACACCTCCTACGAGCAGTACTTC; CDR3: CASSTTGDTSYEQYF
J: TRBJ2-3; D: TRBD2; V: TRBV10-3; size: NA; DNA: TGTGCCATCAGGCCTCGCCTCGGGACTAGCGGCACAGATACGCAGTATTTT; CDR3: CAIRPRLGTSGTDTQYF
J: TRBJ1-5; D: NA; V: TRBV7-2; size: once; DNA: TGTGCCAGCAGCTTATTCGGAGGGTCCCAGCATTTT; CDR3: CASSLFGGSQHF
J: TRBJ2-7; D: NA; V: TRBV2; size: many; DNA: TGTGCCAGCAGTGAAGTCTTTGGTGCGGCAGGAAGCTACGAGCAGTACTTC; CDR3: CASSEVFGAAGSYEQYF
J: TRBJ1-3; D: NA; V: TRBV5-4; size: few; DNA: TGTGCCAGCAGCTTTCTGGGAGCATCTGGAAACACCATATATTTT; CDR3: CASSFLGASGNTIYF
J: TRBJ2-2; D: NA; V: TRBV5-1; size: NA; DNA: TGCGCCAGCAGCTTGGTCGTCGCGGTGGGGACCGGGGAGCTGTTTTTT; CDR3: CASSLVVAVGTGELFF
J: TRBJ2-5; D: TRBD2; V: TRBV9; size: few; DNA: TGTGCCAGCAGCCCCCCGGGACTAGCGGGTGGAGAGACCCAGTACTTC; CDR3: CASSPPGLAGGETQYF
J: TRBJ2-3; D: NA; V: TRBV12-3/TRBV12-4; size: NA; DNA: TGTGCCAGCAGCTCCTACACCGGGACGATCACAGATACGCAGTATTTT; CDR3: CASSSYTGTITDTQYF
J: TRBJ2-7; D: NA; V: TRBV3-1; size: many; DNA: TGTGCCAGCAGCCAAGATGGAGCGTTCAGCTCCTACGAGCAGTACTTC; CDR3: CASSQDGAFSSYEQYF
J: TRBJ2-2; D: TRBD1; V: TRBV24-1; size: many; DNA: TGTGCCACCAGTGATCCTGGACAGGGGGCTGGCGGGGAGCTGTTTTTT; CDR3: CATSDPGQGAGGELFF
J: TRBJ2-7; D: TRBD1; V: TRBV5-1; size: many; DNA: TGCGCCAGCAGCTTGGCCCCGGGACAGCTCTCCTACGAGCAGTACTTC; CDR3: CASSLAPGQLSYEQYF
J: TRBJ1-2; D: TRBD1; V: TRBV28; size: many; DNA: TGTGCCAGCAGTTTCCTCGGGACAGACTATGGCTACACCTTC; CDR3: CASSFLGTDYGYTF
J: TRBJ2-7; D: TRBD2; V: TRBV7-3; size: NA; DNA: TGTGCCAGCAGCCCTCGGACTAGCGGGAGGTACGAGCAGTACTTC; CDR3: CASSPRTSGRYEQYF
J: TRBJ1-2; D: TRBD1; V: TRBV25-1; size: NA; DNA: TGTGCCAGCAGTGCCGACAGGGGGTTAAATGGCTACACCTTC; CDR3: CASSADRGLNGYTF
J: TRBJ1-1; D: NA; V: TRBV12-3/TRBV12-4; size: many; DNA: TGTGCCAGCACCCCCGGGGCTGGGAACACTGAAGCTTTCTTT; CDR3: CASTPGAGNTEAFF
J: TRBJ2-1; D: TRBD2; V: TRBV29-1; size: NA; DNA: TGCAGCGTCCGGACTAGCGGGAGGAATGAGCAGTTCTTC; CDR3: CSVRTSGRNEQFF
J: TRBJ1-1; D: TRBD1; V: TRBV7-9; size: NA; DNA: TGTGCCAGCAGCTCGGACAGGCAAGGTACTGAAGCTTTCTTT; CDR3: CASSSDRQGTEAFF
J: TRBJ1-5; D: NA; V: TRBV12-3/TRBV12-4; size: many; DNA: TGTGCCAGCAGCCTCGCTGGAGGCAATCAGCCCCAGCATTTT; CDR3: CASSLAGGNQPQHF
J: TRBJ2-1; D: NA; V: TRBV24-1; size: many; DNA: TGTGCCACCAGTGACCCCGGGGGAGATGAGCAGTTCTTC; CDR3: CATSDPGGDEQFF
J: TRBJ2-3; D: TRBD2; V: TRBV28; size: NA; DNA: TGTGCCAGCAGTTTAAGCGGGGGGTGGACCACAGATACGCAGTATTTT; CDR3: CASSLSGGWTTDTQYF
J: TRBJ2-7; D: NA; V: TRBV5-8; size: few; DNA: TGTGCCAGCAGCCAAGGGGGCCTAGCGGGCGCAACCTACGAGCAGTACTTC; CDR3: CASSQGGLAGATYEQYF
J: TRBJ2-7; D: NA; V: TRBV11-2; size: many; DNA: TGTGCCAGCAGCCCCTACGGGCCGAACTACGAGCAGTACTTC; CDR3: CASSPYGPNYEQYF
J: TRBJ1-5; D: NA; V: TRBV7-2; size: many; DNA: TGTGCCAGCAGCTTATTTGGTAGAAATCAGCCCCAGCATTTT; CDR3: CASSLFGRNQPQHF
J: TRBJ1-1; D: TRBD1; V: TRBV20-1; size: NA; DNA: TGCAGTGCTAGAGGACAGGGGTCGACTGAAGCTTTCTTT; CDR3: CSARGQGSTEAFF
J: TRBJ1-5; D: TRBD1; V: TRBV6-1; size: many; DNA: TGTGCCAGCAAGAAGGGGACAGGGGTTCAGCCCCAGCATTTT; CDR3: CASKKGTGVQPQHF
J: TRBJ2-5; D: TRBD2; V: TRBV7-2; size: NA; DNA: TGTGCCAGCAGCTCAGGCCGACTAGCGGGGGGCCTTAGGGAGACCCAGTACTTC; CDR3: CASSSGRLAGGLRETQYF
J: TRBJ2-5; D: TRBD2; V: TRBV12-3/TRBV12-4; size: few; DNA: TGTGCCAGCAGCACTGACAGTTTCGGCGGGAGACAAGAGACCCAGTACTTC; CDR3: CASSTDSFGGRQETQYF
J: TRBJ1-1; D: TRBD1; V: TRBV5-5; size: many; DNA: TGTGCCAGCAGCTCGGGACAGGGGCTTCACACTGAAGCTTTCTTT; CDR3: CASSSGQGLHTEAFF
J: TRBJ2-7; D: TRBD1; V: TRBV28; size: many; DNA: TGTGCCAGCACCTCGACCGGGACAGGGGTTGGGGAGCAGTACTTC; CDR3: CASTSTGTGVGEQYF
J: TRBJ1-3; D: TRBD1; V: TRBV20-1; size: many; DNA: TGCAGTGCTACTCGACAGGGTGGAAACACCATATATTTT; CDR3: CSATRQGGNTIYF
J: TRBJ1-5; D: TRBD1; V: TRBV12-3/TRBV12-4; size: many; DNA: TGTGCCAGCAGTACACAGGGGACGCCCCAGCATTTT; CDR3: CASSTQGTPQHF
J: TRBJ2-2; D: NA; V: TRBV24-1; size: many; DNA: TGTGCCACCAGTGGACGCGGGGACACCGGGGAGCTGTTTTTT; CDR3: CATSGRGDTGELFF